This T cell receptor beta chain was found in a study of cytomegalovirus exposure and HLA in healthy donors (dated by TCRdb to between 2016 and 2019). Regarding the research as a whole: An earlier analysis of approximately 640 of the donors reported more than 250 Gb of sequence data and around 110 million unique TCR beta sequences from around 200 million T cells. Donor age, sex, ethnicity and CMV serostatus were collected together with the repertoire data. Of the roughly 410 genotyped donors, 81% were placed in the genetic ancestry cluster associated with self-reported Caucasian donors. Rather than using new phenotypic data, the later analysis identified candidate immune exposures from TCR beta sequences and from how often those sequences occurred across donors. In a later genetic analysis, genome-wide SNP genotypes for about 55% of the roughly 700 donors were used, and that subset was treated as a discovery cohort. All discovery cohort repertoires had been generated using a single sequencing platform. An earlier analysis of around 540 of the donors applied high-throughput TCR beta sequencing to assess whether each TCR beta V gene segment acted as functional or pseudogenic. High-throughput TCR immunosequencing, statistical association of individual TCRs with disease status, and machine learning were combined to predict cytomegalovirus infection status. The number of donors typed differed by locus, with 629-630 for A, B, C, DRB1 and DQB1, over 500 for DQA1, under 610 for DPA1, and approximately 470 for DPB1. The study was designed to test whether signatures of past pathogen exposure could be identified by cataloging public T cell receptors. Across 398 genotyped donors of the cohort, an average of about 220,000 unique TCR beta nucleotide sequences per donor were sequenced, and 15% to 20% of those sequences were non-productive. A later analysis re-analyzed previously published TCR beta repertoires from approximately 670 donors and added high-resolution HLA genotyping to study TCR occurrence patterns. Because of strong linkage in the cohort, five DR-DQ haplotypes were treated as single units for association and clustering. Besides the first cohort of around 700 subjects, a separate validation cohort made up of over 100 different subjects was used. HLA typing included class I and class II loci at four-digit resolution. The study used immunosequencing to profile the T cell repertoires of 670 or so subjects and linked those repertoires to cytomegalovirus serostatus. An early release covering over 500 HLA-typed donors comprised approximately 300 gigabases of sequencing data and tens of millions of unique TCR sequences.

In total, 500 to 700 healthy bone marrow donors made up the cohort. Cohort members were all nominally healthy when sampled, although unrecorded immune exposures were likely present. The donor tested CMV seronegative and was one of the 352 seronegative cohort members. A peripheral blood sample was provided by each donor, and peripheral blood mononuclear cells were used for TCR beta sequencing. The Qiagen DNeasy Blood Extraction Kit was used to extract genomic DNA from the blood cell samples. Broad study findings and their caveats: The study gave a list of under 200 TCR beta chains associated with cytomegalovirus. For the cohort, immune exposure information was limited to CMV serostatus. Presence/absence analyses assumed roughly uniform sequencing depth across donors, an assumption that may not hold. Because HLA typing was missing for some donors at each locus, association tests included only the typed subset. Most TCR sequences were observed very rarely across donors, whereas some public TCRs were present in many individuals. In an earlier analysis of more than 450 of the donors, most TCR beta V segments were observed in productive rearrangements about 87% or about 30% of the time, broadly matching IMGT annotations. Linkage disequilibrium might explain the correlated functional status among segregating V segments, but an unknown experimental factor could not be ruled out. Only TCR beta chains were sequenced in this cohort, and the absence of alpha or paired-chain data limited detectable features. In a later genetic analysis, a missense DCLRE1C variant was associated with V-gene and J-gene trimming of TCR beta chains, and the association was replicated in an independent cohort. The 87-base-pair reads could not distinguish some IMGT-functional V segments, including TRBV6-2 and TRBV6-3, so those segments were excluded. Most CMV-associated TCR beta chains appeared to be HLA-restricted in a later analysis, and the HLA associations seemed to be driven largely by CMV exposure. Over 15 rarely observed V segments, including chromosome 9 orphons, were excluded from the earlier analysis of just under 600 of the donors because counts were too low. In a later analysis, the rate of TCR association differed among HLA loci, with DRB1 alleles having the most associated TCRs and HLA-C alleles having the fewest. A further reported finding was that TCR beta sequences accurately predicted the HLA-A and HLA-B alleles for most subjects in the first cohort. When HLA alleles, especially DR and DQ, strongly co-occurred, TCR associations were difficult to assign to individual alleles. In a later analysis, HLA-associated TCR beta chains showed more clonal expansion and lower generation probabilities than non-associated chains that were equally common. Specific HLA alleles were associated with 16,951 TCR beta sequences at a false discovery rate of 0.05 in a later analysis. The classifier was reported to diagnose cytomegalovirus status with high specificity and sensitivity in both the original and validation cohorts. Three of the identified cytomegalovirus-associated TCR beta chains were confirmed in vitro to be specific for cytomegalovirus antigens. A cluster of highly shared sequence variants was judged likely to represent a technical artifact of the sequencing pipeline. According to the authors, the approach could potentially be generalized to other disease states and immunological phenotypes. In a later analysis, several top co-occurrence clusters were reported to appear linked to parvovirus B19, influenza, CMV and Epstein-Barr virus. In a later genetic analysis, fewer N-insertions in productive TCRs were reported among donors in an Asian-associated ancestry cluster than the approximately 710-donor mean.

CDR1 and CDR2 (SGHAT, FQNNGV) derive from the germline V gene. The CDR3 contains 15 residues, cysteine and phenylalanine counted. Just the 45-base CDR3 DNA is kept, in frame starting at base 1. Trimming accounts for 6 bases at V and 5 bases at J, while the number of junction bases matched to no gene is 11. Comment on this clone: Its cognate antigen has yet to be identified. No quality values exist for individual bases; no much larger clone is one base distant.

Libraries were constructed by the immunoSEQ multiplex PCR assay. The multiplex PCR relied on a mix of 60 forward primers for TCR Vbeta segments and 13 reverse primers for TCR Jbeta segments. Amplification of the CDR3 region of rearranged TCR beta genes was performed with a multiplex PCR assay on genomic DNA. On the Illumina HiSeq System, the amplified TCR beta libraries were sequenced as 87-base-pair reads. As for the original processing: A later analysis counted some 80 million unique TCR beta chains across the 666 repertoires, and 10 million to 11 million of these chains were shared by at least two donors. To remove PCR and sequencing errors, raw reads were error-corrected and collapsed into unique sequences using a nearest-neighbor algorithm that merged closely related sequences. CDR3 sequences were aligned to IMGT reference sequences to assign V, D and J gene segments. Each retained sequence needed at least a six-nucleotide match to both a V gene segment and a J gene segment. A rearrangement was called productive if the CDR3 had no stop codons and remained in frame with V and J, and every other rearrangement was called non-productive. CDR3 was defined according to IMGT convention as the region running from the second conserved V-encoded cysteine to the conserved J-encoded phenylalanine. In an earlier analysis of more than 550 of the donors, sequences lacking an unambiguous match to a single V gene segment were excluded. In an earlier analysis of around 600 of the donors, V segments were called functional above 56.7% productive rearrangements and were called segregating when the between-donor standard deviation exceeded 5%. To diagnose cytomegalovirus status from the catalog of TCR beta chain sequences, a statistical classification framework was built. V and J gene assignment, in a later analysis, came from comparing TCR nucleotide sequences with IMGT/GENE-DB human TR gene sequences. The TCRdist pipeline was used in a later analysis to assign CDR3 sequences and most-parsimonious VDJ recombination scenarios. In a later analysis, every TCR beta chain was defined by the combination of its CDR3 amino acid sequence and its V-gene family, and reads without a unique V-gene family were dropped. As a way to deal with suspected cross-contamination and a sequencing artifact, a later analysis dropped over 550 nucleotide sequences that were highly shared and had low generation probability. A later analysis calculated a clonal expansion index for each public chain from normalized within-repertoire ranks of inferred template counts. A later analysis computed generation probabilities with a VDJ recombination model fitted to out-of-frame rearrangements, and checked the results against IGoR. Hypergeometric tests were used in a later analysis to score TCR-TCR, TCR-HLA and TCR-CMV co-occurrence, with a repertoire-size bias correction applied to the TCR pairs. To estimate false discovery rates, a later analysis permuted the HLA or CMV assignments 20 times. In a later analysis, co-occurring TCRs were grouped using DBSCAN, and TCRdist sequence similarity was added for clustering within HLA-allele-positive subsets. Co-occurrence clustering excluded repertoires with fewer than 30,000 or more than 120,000 public chains, plus five with anomalous nucleotide sharing. TCRdb mirrors the immuneACCESS table, restricted to in-frame sequences. Some clones are absent from its copies; in checked studies, under half trace to an unresolved V gene, and the reason for the others is unknown. V and J calls and clone size are given by that table; D and trimming were obtained from the DNA. This sample holds about 120,000 clones; about 74% were observed only once. Roughly 7.5% of the sample belongs to the ten largest clones.

This chain is built from TRBV11-2 and TRBJ2-7; TRBD2 matches 9 bases in the middle. The material sequenced was PBMCs. The source is a male donor in good health and CMV-seronegative. The CDR3 reads as follows: CASRWLRSGGNEQYF. The DNA sequence reads TGTGCCAGCAGGTGGTTGCGTAGCGGGGGCAACGAGCAGTACTTC.